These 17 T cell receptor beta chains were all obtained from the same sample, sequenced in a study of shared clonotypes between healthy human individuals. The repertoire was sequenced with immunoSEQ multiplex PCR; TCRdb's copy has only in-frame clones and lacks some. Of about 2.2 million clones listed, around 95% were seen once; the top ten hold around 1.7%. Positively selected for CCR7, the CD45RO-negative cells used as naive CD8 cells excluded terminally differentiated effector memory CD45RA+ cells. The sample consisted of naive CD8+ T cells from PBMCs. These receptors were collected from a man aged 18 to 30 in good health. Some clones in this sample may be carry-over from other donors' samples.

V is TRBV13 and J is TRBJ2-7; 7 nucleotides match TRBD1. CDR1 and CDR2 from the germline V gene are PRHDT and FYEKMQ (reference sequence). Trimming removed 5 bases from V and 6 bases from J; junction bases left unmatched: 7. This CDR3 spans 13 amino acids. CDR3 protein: CASSPQGTVEQYF. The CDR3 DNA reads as TGTGCCAGCAGCCCCCAAGGGACAGTCGAGCAGTACTTC. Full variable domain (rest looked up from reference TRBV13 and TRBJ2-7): AAGVIQSPRHLIKEKRETATLKCYPIPRHDTVYWYQQGPGQDPQFLISFYEKMQSDKGSIPDRFSAQQFSDYHSELNMSSLELGDSALYFCASSPQGTVEQYFGPGTRLTVT.

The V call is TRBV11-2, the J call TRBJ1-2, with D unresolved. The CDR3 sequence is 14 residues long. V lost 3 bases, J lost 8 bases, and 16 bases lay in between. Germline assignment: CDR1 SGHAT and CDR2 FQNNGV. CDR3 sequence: CASSLRDPQAGYTF. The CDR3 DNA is TGTGCCAGCAGCTTGAGAGACCCCCAAGCGGGCTACACCTTC.

CDR3 coding DNA: TGTGCCTGGAGTGGCGGGTCGCGGTACGAGCAGTACTTC. Encoded protein: CAWSGGSRYEQYF. V and J are TRBV30 and TRBJ2-7; possibly TRBD2 for D (5 bases). The CDR3 loop spans 13 amino acids. The germline CDR1 and CDR2 sequences are GTSNPN and SVGIG (reference sequence). Trimming removed 1 base from V and 4 bases from J, with 11 bases in between.

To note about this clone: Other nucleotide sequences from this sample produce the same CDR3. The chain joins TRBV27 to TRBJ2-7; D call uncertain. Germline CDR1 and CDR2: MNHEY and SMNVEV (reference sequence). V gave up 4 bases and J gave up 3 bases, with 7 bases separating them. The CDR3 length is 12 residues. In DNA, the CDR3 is TGTGCCAGCAGTTCTCTGAACTACGAGCAGTACTTC. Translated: CASSSLNYEQYF.

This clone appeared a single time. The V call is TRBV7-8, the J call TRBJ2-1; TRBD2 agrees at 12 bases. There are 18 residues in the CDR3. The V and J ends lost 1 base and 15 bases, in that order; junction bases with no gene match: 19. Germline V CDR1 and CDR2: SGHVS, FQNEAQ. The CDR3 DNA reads TGTGCCAGCAGCTTAGAAAGGATTCGGCTAGCGGGAGGGCCTTTAGGGTTCTTC. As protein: CASSLERIRLAGGPLGFF.

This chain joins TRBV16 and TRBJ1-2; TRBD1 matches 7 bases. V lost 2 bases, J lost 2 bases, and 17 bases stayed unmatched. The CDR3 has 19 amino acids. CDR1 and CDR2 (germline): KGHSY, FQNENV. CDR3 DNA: TGTGCCAGCAGCCAAGTCCGGCTCGCTCGACAGGGTACCAACTATGGCTACACCTTC. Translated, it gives CASSQVRLARQGTNYGYTF.

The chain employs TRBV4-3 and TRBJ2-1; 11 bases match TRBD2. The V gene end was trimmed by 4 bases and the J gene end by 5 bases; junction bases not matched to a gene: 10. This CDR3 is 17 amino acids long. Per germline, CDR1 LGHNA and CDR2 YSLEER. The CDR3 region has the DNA TGCGCCAGCAGCCCCCGCGCTAGCGGGAGGTTGAACAATGAGCAGTTCTTC. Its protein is CASSPRASGRLNNEQFF.

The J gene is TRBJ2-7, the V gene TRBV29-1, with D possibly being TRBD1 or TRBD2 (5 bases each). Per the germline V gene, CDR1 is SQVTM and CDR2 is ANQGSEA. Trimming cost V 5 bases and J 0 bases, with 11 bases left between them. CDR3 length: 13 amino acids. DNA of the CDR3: TGCAGCGTTACCGGGACGCCCTCCTACGAGCAGTACTTC. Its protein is CSVTGTPSYEQYF.

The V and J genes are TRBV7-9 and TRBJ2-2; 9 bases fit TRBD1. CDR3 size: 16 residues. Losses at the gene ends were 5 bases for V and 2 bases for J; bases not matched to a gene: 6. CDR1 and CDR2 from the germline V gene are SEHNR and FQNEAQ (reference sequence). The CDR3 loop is CASSPGTGKNTGELFF. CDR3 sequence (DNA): TGTGCCAGCAGCCCTGGGACAGGGAAAAACACCGGGGAGCTGTTTTTT.

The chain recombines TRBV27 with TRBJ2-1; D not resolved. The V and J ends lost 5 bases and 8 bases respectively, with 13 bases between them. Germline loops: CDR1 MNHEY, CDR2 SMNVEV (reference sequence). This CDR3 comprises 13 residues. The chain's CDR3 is CASSMKWTDEQFF. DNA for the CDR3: TGTGCCAGCAGTATGAAATGGACGGATGAGCAGTTCTTC.

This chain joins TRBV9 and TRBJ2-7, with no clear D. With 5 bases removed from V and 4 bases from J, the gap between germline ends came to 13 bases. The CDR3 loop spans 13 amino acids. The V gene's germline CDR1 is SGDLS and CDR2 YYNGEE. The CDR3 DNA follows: TGTGCCAGCAGTGGCACATCATCTTACGAGCAGTACTTC. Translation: CASSGTSSYEQYF.

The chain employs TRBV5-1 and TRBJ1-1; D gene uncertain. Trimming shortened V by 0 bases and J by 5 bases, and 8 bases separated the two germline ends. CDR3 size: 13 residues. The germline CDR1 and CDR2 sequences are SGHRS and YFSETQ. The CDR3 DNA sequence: TGCGCCAGCAGCTTGGAAGGGCGAACTGAAGCTTTCTTT. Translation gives CASSLEGRTEAFF.

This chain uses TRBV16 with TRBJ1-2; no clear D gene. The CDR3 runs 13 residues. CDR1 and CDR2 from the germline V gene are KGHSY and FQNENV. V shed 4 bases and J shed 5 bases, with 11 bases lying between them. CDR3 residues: CASSPPDTYGYTF. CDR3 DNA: TGTGCCAGCAGCCCCCCTGACACGTATGGCTACACCTTC.

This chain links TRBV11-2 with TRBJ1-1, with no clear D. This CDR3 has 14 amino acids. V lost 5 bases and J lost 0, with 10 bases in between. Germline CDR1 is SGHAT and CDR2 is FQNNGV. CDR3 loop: CASSPRPMNTEAFF. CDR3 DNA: TGTGCCAGCAGCCCGAGGCCTATGAACACTGAAGCTTTCTTT.

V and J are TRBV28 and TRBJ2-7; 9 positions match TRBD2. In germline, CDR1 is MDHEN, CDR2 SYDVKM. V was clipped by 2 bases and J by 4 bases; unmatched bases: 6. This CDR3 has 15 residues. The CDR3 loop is CASSLRRLADYEQYF. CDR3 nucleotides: TGTGCCAGCAGTTTACGGAGACTAGCGGATTACGAGCAGTACTTC.

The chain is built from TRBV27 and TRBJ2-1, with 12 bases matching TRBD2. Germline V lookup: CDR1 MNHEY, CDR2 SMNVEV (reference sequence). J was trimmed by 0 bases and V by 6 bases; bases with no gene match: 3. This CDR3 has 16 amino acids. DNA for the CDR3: TGTGCCAGCAGCCTAGCGGGAGGGAACTCCTACAATGAGCAGTTCTTC. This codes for CASSLAGGNSYNEQFF.

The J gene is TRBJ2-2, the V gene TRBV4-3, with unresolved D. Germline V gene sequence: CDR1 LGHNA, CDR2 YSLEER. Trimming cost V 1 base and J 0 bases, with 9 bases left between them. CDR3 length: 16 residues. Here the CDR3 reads CASSQGQAANTGELFF. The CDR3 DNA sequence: TGCGCCAGCAGCCAAGGACAAGCCGCGAACACCGGGGAGCTGTTTTTT.